The rows below give T cell receptor beta chains drawn from one sample of a study of spatial heterogeneity in lung cancer. TCRdb re-called the 5' RACE reads with MiXCR, one entry per CDR3 protein. Of about 100,000 distinct CDR3 sequences in the sample, 15% to 20% were seen once. This material consisted of PBMCs, taken at follow-up. These receptors were collected from a male donor with early-stage non-small cell lung cancer. Both conserved end residues are part of each CDR3. D genes are given only for firm matches. Size is stated for part of the rows, as once, few or many counts, or as a class when the clone is expanded.

d_call clone_size j_call v_call cdr3_aa cdr3_nt
NA NA TRBJ1-1 TRBV19 CASSIGQKNTEAFF TGTGCCAGTAGTATAGGACAAAAGAACACTGAAGCTTTCTTT
TRBD2 few TRBJ2-5 TRBV20-1 CSAPGLAGLETQYF TGCAGTGCCCCGGGACTAGCGGGATTAGAGACCCAGTACTTC
NA NA TRBJ2-6 TRBV4-1 CASSQVRAISGANVLTF TGCGCCAGCAGCCAAGTTAGGGCCATCTCTGGGGCCAACGTCCTGACTTTC
TRBD2 NA TRBJ2-3 TRBV7-2 CASSQGLASDTQYF TGTGCCAGCAGCCAGGGACTAGCGTCAGATACGCAGTATTTT
NA NA TRBJ2-3 TRBV20-1 CSASRQDTDTQYF TGCAGTGCTTCAAGACAGGACACAGATACGCAGTATTTT
TRBD1 few TRBJ2-7 TRBV4-1 CASSPPGQASYEQYF TGCGCCAGCAGCCCACCGGGACAGGCCTCCTACGAGCAGTACTTC
NA few TRBJ2-7 TRBV20-1 CSARQGAISYEQYF TGCAGTGCTAGGCAAGGGGCGATATCCTACGAGCAGTACTTC
NA NA TRBJ2-3 TRBV19 CASRRAHRQIRLDTQYF TGTGCCAGTAGGAGGGCCCATCGGCAAATTAGGCTTGATACGCAGTATTTT
TRBD1 many TRBJ2-7 TRBV19 CASRRTDRGVEQYF TGTGCCAGTAGACGAACGGACAGGGGGGTAGAGCAGTACTTC
TRBD2 NA TRBJ2-3 TRBV5-6 CASSLSSGRTDTQYF TGTGCCAGCAGCTTGTCTAGCGGACGCACAGATACGCAGTATTTT
NA few TRBJ2-5 TRBV7-9 CASSHKVMGVETQYF TGTGCCAGCAGCCATAAGGTTATGGGGGTTGAGACCCAGTACTTC
NA many TRBJ2-2 TRBV5-4 CASSWGTGELFF TGTGCCAGCAGCTGGGGAACCGGGGAGCTGTTTTTT
TRBD1 NA TRBJ2-3 TRBV5-1 CASSPGQGSPDTQYF TGCGCCAGCAGCCCCGGACAGGGTTCGCCAGATACGCAGTATTTT
NA many TRBJ1-6 TRBV5-1 CASSLPRDDSPLHF TGCGCCAGCAGCTTGCCCAGGGATGATTCACCCCTCCACTTT
TRBD1 few TRBJ2-2 TRBV6-1 CASGDRERGNTGELFF TGTGCCAGCGGTGACAGGGAAAGAGGGAACACCGGGGAGCTGTTTTTT
TRBD2 few TRBJ2-3 TRBV12-3/TRBV12-4 CASSSRTSGTSDTQYF TGTGCCAGCAGTTCCCGGACTAGCGGGACCTCAGATACGCAGTATTTT
NA NA TRBJ1-6 TRBV7-9 CASSYVSDNSPLHF TGTGCCAGCAGCTACGTGTCAGATAATTCACCCCTCCACTTT
NA few TRBJ2-4 TRBV3-1 CASSQRPAKNIQYF TGTGCCAGCAGCCAAAGGCCAGCCAAAAACATTCAGTACTTC
NA many TRBJ1-1 TRBV11-1 CASSSRSGSEAFF TGTGCCAGCAGCTCAAGGTCGGGTTCTGAAGCTTTCTTT
NA NA TRBJ2-1 TRBV3-1 CASSKTVGQLFF TGTGCCAGCAGCAAAACGGTGGGACAATTGTTCTTC
NA many TRBJ2-3 TRBV5-6 CASSRGQSTDTQYF TGTGCCAGCAGCCGAGGACAGAGCACAGATACGCAGTATTTT
NA few TRBJ1-2 TRBV29-1 CSVTGRWGYGYTF TGCAGCGTCACGGGACGTTGGGGCTATGGCTACACCTTC
NA NA TRBJ2-7 TRBV20-1 CSARDVNQMYEQYF TGCAGTGCTAGAGATGTCAACCAAATGTACGAGCAGTACTTC
NA NA TRBJ1-4 TRBV5-5 CASSLGSYEKLFF TGTGCCAGCAGCTTGGGTTCTTATGAAAAACTGTTTTTT
NA NA TRBJ2-1 TRBV30 CAWRMGNEQFF TGTGCCTGGCGGATGGGTAATGAGCAGTTCTTC
NA few TRBJ1-5 TRBV27 CASSAEVLGNQPQHF TGTGCCAGCAGTGCGGAGGTGCTAGGGAATCAGCCCCAGCATTTT
TRBD2 NA TRBJ2-1 TRBV5-1 CASSGSGASYNEQFF TGCGCCAGCAGCGGAAGCGGGGCCTCCTACAATGAGCAGTTCTTC
TRBD2 many TRBJ2-5 TRBV20-1 CSATPSGPQETQYF TGCAGTGCTACCCCTAGCGGTCCTCAAGAGACCCAGTACTTC
NA few TRBJ1-2 TRBV7-8 CASSSAGGRNYGYTF TGTGCCAGCAGCTCTGCGGGGGGGCGCAACTATGGCTACACCTTC
NA few TRBJ1-1 TRBV20-1 CSSCPQLDTEAFF TGCAGTAGCTGCCCTCAGCTGGACACTGAAGCTTTCTTT
NA NA TRBJ2-3 TRBV7-2 CASSLSALAKTRDTQYF TGTGCCAGCAGCTTATCGGCCCTCGCCAAGACGAGAGATACGCAGTATTTT